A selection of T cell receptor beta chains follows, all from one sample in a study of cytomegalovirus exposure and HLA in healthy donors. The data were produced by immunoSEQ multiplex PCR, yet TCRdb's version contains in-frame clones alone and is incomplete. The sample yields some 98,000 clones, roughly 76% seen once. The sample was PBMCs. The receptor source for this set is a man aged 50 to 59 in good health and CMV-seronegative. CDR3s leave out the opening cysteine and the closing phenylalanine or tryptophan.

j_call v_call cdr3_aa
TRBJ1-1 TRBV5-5 ASSPRTGDLNTEAF
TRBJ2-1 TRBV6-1 ASRPLAGEYNEQF
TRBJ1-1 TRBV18 ASSPPGTGNTEAF
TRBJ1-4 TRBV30 AWTLSEKLF
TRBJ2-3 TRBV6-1 ASSAGDTQY
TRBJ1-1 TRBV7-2 ASSGPGQLNTEAF
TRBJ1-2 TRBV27 ASSLSPSGQGLYGYT
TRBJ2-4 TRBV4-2 ASSQVEEWAKNIQY
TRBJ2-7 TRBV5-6 ASSSFSEQY
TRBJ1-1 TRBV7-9 ASSRFEAF
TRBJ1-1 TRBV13 ASSKGGGPEAF
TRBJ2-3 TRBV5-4 ASSLGRTGWADTQY
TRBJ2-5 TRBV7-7 ASSLGAGMETQY
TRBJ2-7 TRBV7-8 ASTPRLVSEQY
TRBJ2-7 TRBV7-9 ASVTGGRYEQY
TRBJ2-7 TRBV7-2 ASSQPGQGKYEQY
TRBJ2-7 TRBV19 ASSSGHASSYEQY
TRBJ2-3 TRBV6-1 ASAVRTDTQY
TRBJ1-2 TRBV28 ASRDSAYYGYT
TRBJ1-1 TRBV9 ASSGGGGAF
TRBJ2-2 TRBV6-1 ASSEVGLAGVTGELF
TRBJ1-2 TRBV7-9 ASSSDRRYYGYT
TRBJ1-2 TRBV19 ASSISANYGYT
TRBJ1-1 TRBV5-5 ASSLMGSMNTEAF
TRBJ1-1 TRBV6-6 ASSQSGSEAF
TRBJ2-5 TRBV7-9 ASIQGEGETQY
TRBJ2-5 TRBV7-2 ASSPTGTKETQY
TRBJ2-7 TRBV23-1 ASPSDGSPLTYEQY
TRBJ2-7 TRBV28 ASSSYFRGVVRNEQY
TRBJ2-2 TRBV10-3 AIQRTSGGAKTGELF
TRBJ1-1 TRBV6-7 ASSYTPIDRAKNTEAF
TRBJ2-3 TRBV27 ASSLTSAISTDTQY
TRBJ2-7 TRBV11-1 ASSSEPGQGYEQY
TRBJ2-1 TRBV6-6 ASRERGPHNEQF
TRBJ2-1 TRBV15 ATSRGTAGGMNEQF
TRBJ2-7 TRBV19 ASSIDSSNEQY
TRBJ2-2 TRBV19 ASSRSSGTGGFGELF
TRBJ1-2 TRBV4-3 ASSQDFRQGVEGYT
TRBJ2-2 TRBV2 ASKWGPNTGELF
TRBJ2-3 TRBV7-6 ASSLFTASTDTQY
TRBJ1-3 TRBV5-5 ASTRAGAGYGNTIY
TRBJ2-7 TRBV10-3 AISVQGAHRYYEQY
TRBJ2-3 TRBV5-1 ASSSGEVWTDTQY
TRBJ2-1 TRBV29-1 SVVASGSQNEQF
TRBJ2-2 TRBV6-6 ASSYWPNTGELF
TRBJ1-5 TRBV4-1 ASSQVVQGGQPQH
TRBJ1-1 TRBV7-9 ASSRQGNTEAF
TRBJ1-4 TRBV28 ASSLGGGGVGEKLF
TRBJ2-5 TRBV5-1 ASSPGLAGGETQY
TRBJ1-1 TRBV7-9 ASSLRGGNTEAL
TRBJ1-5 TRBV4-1 ASSQVWNSQPQH
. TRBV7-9 ASSARQGRTYEQY
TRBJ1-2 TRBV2 ASSASRGQVYGYT